The 15 T cell receptor beta chains below come from one sample, sequenced in a study of T-cell reconstitution after alpha-beta-depleted transplantation in children. Preparing the TCRbeta library involved the use of unique molecular identifiers. Each CDR3 protein is one row after TCRdb ran MiXCR on the PCR reads. The sample lists hundreds of thousands of distinct CDR3 sequences; 15% to 20% were seen once. This sample comprised PBMCs from the stem cell graft donor, obtained from the stem cell graft. These receptors all come from a human donor who donated a stem cell graft to a child with acute lymphoblastic leukemia.

This clonotype has at least ten counts. The chain is built from TRBV5-5 and TRBJ2-1; perhaps TRBD1 as D (5 bases). Per the germline V gene, CDR1 is SGHKS and CDR2 is YYEKEE (reference sequence). V was trimmed by 1 base and J by 4 bases, leaving 9 bases between them. This CDR3 has 14 residues. The CDR3 sequence is CASSLTAGYNEQFF. The DNA for the CDR3 is TGTGCCAGCAGCTTGACGGCAGGGTACAATGAGCAGTTCTTC.

This clonotype was counted a few times. The chain recombines TRBV20-1 with TRBJ1-2; the D gene is possibly TRBD1 (5 bases). The germline gives CDR1 DFQATT, CDR2 SNEGSKA (reference sequence). There are 15 residues in the CDR3. Trimming took off 3 bases at V and 6 bases at J, with 20 bases between the two ends. CDR3 DNA sequence: TGCAGTGCTAGGGAGGGTGAGGGGCGGCAGGATGGCTACACCTTC. As protein: CSAREGEGRQDGYTF.

The rearrangement joins TRBV3-1 to TRBJ2-7; D is undetermined. Germline values: CDR1 LGHDT, CDR2 YNNKEL (reference sequence). The CDR3 covers 12 residues. Trimming shortened V by 0 bases and J by 6 bases, and 6 bases separated the two germline ends. Here the CDR3 reads CASSQDLPEQYF. CDR3 nucleotide sequence: TGTGCCAGCAGCCAAGACCTTCCCGAGCAGTACTTC.

The V gene is TRBV27, the J gene TRBJ2-5; 7 positions match TRBD1. The CDR3 covers 15 residues. With 5 bases clipped from V and 2 bases from J, the junction kept 8 bases outside the gene matches. Germline values: CDR1 MNHEY, CDR2 SMNVEV (reference sequence). The CDR3 nucleotides read TGTGCCAGCAGTGTGTTTGGGACAGCTCAAGAGACCCAGTACTTC. It codes for CASSVFGTAQETQYF.

This clonotype has just a few counts. The chain uses TRBV5-1 and TRBJ2-3; TRBD2 aligns across 9 bases. Trimming took 1 base from V and 10 from J; bases not matched to a gene: 7. The CDR3 length is 14 residues. Germline lookup yields CDR1 SGHRS and CDR2 YFSETQ. The CDR3 bases are TGCGCCAGCAGCTTGCTAGCGGGGCAGGGATCGCAGTATTTT. Amino acids: CASSLLAGQGSQYF.

The V and J genes are TRBV6-5 and TRBJ1-6, with D tentatively TRBD1 (5 bases). Trimming cost V 8 bases and J 9 bases, with 20 bases left between them. CDR1 MNHEY and CDR2 SVGAGI come from the germline V gene. The CDR3 runs 15 residues. The CDR3, as DNA: TGTGCCAGCGGCTGGGGGGGGAGCGAAGGTTCACCCCTCCACTTT. This codes for CASGWGGSEGSPLHF.

In this sample, this clonotype turned up many times. CDR3 amino acids: CASSPTGFQETQYF. Here the CDR3 DNA reads TGTGCCAGTAGTCCGACAGGATTCCAAGAGACCCAGTACTTC. The chain employs TRBV19 and TRBJ2-5, with D possibly TRBD1 on 6 matching bases. Trimming left V 5 bases short and J 1 base short, with 11 bases between. The CDR3 consists of 14 residues. Germline loops: CDR1 LNHDA, CDR2 SQIVND (reference sequence). Together with reference TRBV19 and TRBJ2-5, the CDR3 gives the full variable domain: DGGITQSPKYLFRKEGQNVTLSCEQNLNHDAMYWYRQDPGQGLRLIYYSQIVNDFQKGDIAEGYSVSREKKESFPLTVTSAQKNPTAFYLCASSPTGFQETQYFGPGTRLLVL.

CDR3 coding DNA: TGTGCCAGCTCACCACCGTACGACATCCTTTGGAACACCATATATTTT. It is translated as CASSPPYDILWNTIYF. V and J are TRBV18 and TRBJ1-3; D unclear. CDR1 is KGHSH and CDR2 is LQKENI in the germline V gene. V shed 0 bases and J shed 7 bases, with 16 bases lying between them. This CDR3 comprises 16 residues.

This clonotype occurred a few times. This chain connects TRBV7-9 to TRBJ2-1, with D maybe TRBD1 (5 bases). This CDR3 has 15 amino acids. V lost 4 bases and J lost 2, with 12 bases in between. Germline CDR1 SEHNR, CDR2 FQNEAQ (reference sequence). The CDR3 region is CASSSLEGAYNEQFF. The CDR3 bases are TGTGCCAGCAGCTCCCTGGAAGGGGCCTACAATGAGCAGTTCTTC.

This clonotype was counted between two and nine times. The CDR3 reads CASSPQTGEVYEQYF. The CDR3 nucleotides are TGTGCCAGCAGCCCGCAGACAGGGGAGGTCTACGAGCAGTACTTC. The rearrangement joins TRBV4-2 to TRBJ2-7, with 8 bases aligning to TRBD1. CDR1 is LGHNA and CDR2 is YNFKEQ in the germline V gene. V lost 4 bases to trimming and J lost 3 bases; unmatched junction nucleotides: 8. The CDR3 sequence is 15 residues long.

This chain links TRBV15 with TRBJ2-7, with D unresolved. Germline CDR1 is LNHNV and CDR2 is YYDKDF (reference sequence). The length of the CDR3 is 12 residues. Trimming removed 2 bases at V and 5 bases at J, with 7 bases between. CDR3 residues: CATSRTYHEQYF. The CDR3 DNA sequence: TGTGCCACCAGCAGAACTTACCACGAGCAGTACTTC.

This clonotype was observed a handful of times. The CDR3 DNA sequence: TGTGCCAGCAGTTCCTCCGAGACTAGCGGTTCCTACGAGCAGTACTTC. Residues: CASSSSETSGSYEQYF. This rearrangement joins TRBV12-3 or TRBV12-4 to TRBJ2-7; 9 bases match TRBD2. V was pared by 4 bases and J by 1 base, with 8 bases of the junction left unmatched. CDR3 size: 16 residues.

The chain recombines TRBV11-2 with TRBJ2-7; possible D gene TRBD1, 6 bases. V lost 7 bases to trimming and J lost 5 bases, with 9 bases between them. Per germline, CDR1 SGHAT and CDR2 FQNNGV. CDR3 length: 11 residues. CDR3 loop: CASNRANEQYF. CDR3 DNA: TGTGCCAGCAACAGGGCTAACGAGCAGTACTTC. Full variable domain (missing parts from reference TRBV11-2 and TRBJ2-7): EAGVAQSPRYKIIEKRQSVAFWCNPISGHATLYWYQQILGQGPKLLIQFQNNGVVDDSQLPKDRFSAERLKGVDSTLKIQPAKLEDSAVYLCASNRANEQYFGPGTRLTVT.

This clonotype was observed a few times. The chain recombines TRBV6-6 with TRBJ1-1; D ambiguous. CDR1 is MNHNY, CDR2 SVGAGI, per germline (reference sequence). The CDR3 is made up of 13 amino acids. Trimming removed 2 bases at V and 4 bases at J, with 8 bases between. CDR3 loop: CASSYVRVTEAFF. The CDR3 coding sequence is TGTGCCAGCAGTTACGTTCGGGTCACTGAAGCTTTCTTT.

The CDR3: CASMPGLPTRTDTQYF. In nucleotides, the CDR3 is TGCGCCAGCATGCCGGGACTACCAACCCGCACAGATACGCAGTATTTT. V is TRBV5-1 and J is TRBJ2-3; 7 bases match TRBD2. This CDR3 spans 16 amino acids. With V trimmed by 6 bases and J by 1 base, 11 bases remained unmatched. Germline V gene lookup returns CDR1 SGHRS and CDR2 YFSETQ.